This T cell receptor beta chain stems from a study of cytomegalovirus exposure and HLA in healthy donors. Amplification used 60 Vbeta primers and 13 Jbeta primers. Assay used: immunoSEQ multiplex PCR; TCRdb lists only in-frame clones, some missing. Here the sample spans about 160,000 clones, roughly 80% being singletons. The CDR3 is 16 residues long. The V gene's germline CDR1 is LGHNT and CDR2 FRNRAP. V lost 5 bases and J 5 bases, leaving 21 bases between the germline ends. This clone was observed once. Source material: PBMCs. The V and J genes are TRBV12-5 and TRBJ2-5; D is unclear. This TCR came from a young man in good health and CMV-seronegative. Here the CDR3 reads CASGPWVAERFETQYF. CDR3 nucleotides: TGTGCTAGTGGTCCTTGGGTGGCGGAGCGATTCGAGACCCAGTACTTC.